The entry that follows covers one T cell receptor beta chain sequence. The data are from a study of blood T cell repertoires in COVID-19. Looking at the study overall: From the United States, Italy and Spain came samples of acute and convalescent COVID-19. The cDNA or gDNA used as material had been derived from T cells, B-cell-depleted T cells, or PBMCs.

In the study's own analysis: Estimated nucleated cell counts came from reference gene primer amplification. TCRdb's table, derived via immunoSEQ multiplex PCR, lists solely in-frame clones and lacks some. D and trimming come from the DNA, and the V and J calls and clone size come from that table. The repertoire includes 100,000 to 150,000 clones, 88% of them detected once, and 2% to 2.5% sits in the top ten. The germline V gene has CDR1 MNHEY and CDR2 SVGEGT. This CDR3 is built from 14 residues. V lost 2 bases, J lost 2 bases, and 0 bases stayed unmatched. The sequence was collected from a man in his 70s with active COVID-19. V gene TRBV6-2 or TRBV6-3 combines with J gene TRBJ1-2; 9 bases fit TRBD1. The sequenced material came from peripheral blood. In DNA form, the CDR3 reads TGTGCCAGCAGTTACGGACAGGGGAACTATGGCTACACCTTC. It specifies CASSYGQGNYGYTF.